This T cell receptor (beta chain) was sequenced for a study of PD-L1 blockade in urothelial cancer. Study-level information: The median T cell count in blood samples was 140,000 to 150,000.

TCRdb keeps only in-frame clones here, not all; method: immunoSEQ multiplex PCR. Of about 76,000 clones in the sample, roughly 90% were seen once. The time point was: peripheral blood 6 weeks after treatment start. Locally advanced or metastatic urothelial carcinoma was diagnosed in the patients. Germline values: CDR1 SGHTA, CDR2 FQGNSA. With 1 base removed from V and 6 bases from J, the gap between germline ends came to 10 bases. The length of the CDR3 is 14 residues. The specimen was PBMCs, collected around atezolizumab (anti-PD-L1) treatment. V gene TRBV7-2 combines with J gene TRBJ2-1; weak D call: TRBD1 (6 bases). This receptor was identified in a woman of 80 years or more with urothelial cancer. CDR3 region: CASSLGVGGNEQFF. In nucleotides, the CDR3 is TGTGCCAGCAGCTTAGGGGTAGGGGGCAATGAGCAGTTCTTC.